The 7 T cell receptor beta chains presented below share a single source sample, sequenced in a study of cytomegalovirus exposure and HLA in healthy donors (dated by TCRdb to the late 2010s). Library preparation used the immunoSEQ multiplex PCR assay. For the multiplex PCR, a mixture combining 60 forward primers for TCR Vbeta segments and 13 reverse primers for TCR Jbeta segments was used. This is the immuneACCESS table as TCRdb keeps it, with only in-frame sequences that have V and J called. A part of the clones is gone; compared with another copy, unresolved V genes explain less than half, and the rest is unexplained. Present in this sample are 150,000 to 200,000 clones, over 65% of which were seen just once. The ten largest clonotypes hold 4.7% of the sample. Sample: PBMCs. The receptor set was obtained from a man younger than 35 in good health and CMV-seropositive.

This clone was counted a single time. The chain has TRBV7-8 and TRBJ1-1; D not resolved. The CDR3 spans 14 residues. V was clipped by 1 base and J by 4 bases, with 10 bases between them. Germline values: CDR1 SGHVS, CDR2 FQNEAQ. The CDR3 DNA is TGTGCCAGCAGCTTAGTTCCGGGTAGCACTGAAGCTTTCTTT. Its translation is CASSLVPGSTEAFF.

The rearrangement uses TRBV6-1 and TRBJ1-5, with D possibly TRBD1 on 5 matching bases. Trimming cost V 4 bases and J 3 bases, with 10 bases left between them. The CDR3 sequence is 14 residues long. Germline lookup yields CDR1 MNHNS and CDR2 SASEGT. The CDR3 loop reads CASSVTGANQPQHF. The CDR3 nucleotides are TGTGCCAGCAGTGTAACTGGGGCCAATCAGCCCCAGCATTTT.

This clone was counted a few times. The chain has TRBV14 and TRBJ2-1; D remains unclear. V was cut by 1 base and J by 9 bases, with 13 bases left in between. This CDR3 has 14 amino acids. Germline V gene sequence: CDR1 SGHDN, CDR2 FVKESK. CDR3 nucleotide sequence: TGTGCCAGCAGCCAAGGTGCTAGGTTGACTGAGCAGTTCTTC. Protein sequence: CASSQGARLTEQFF.

The CDR3 protein is CATRDKNGYTF. The CDR3 DNA is TGTGCCACCCGGGACAAAAATGGCTACACCTTC. J is TRBJ1-2 and V is TRBV6-5; D may be TRBD1 (6 bases). Germline assignment: CDR1 MNHEY and CDR2 SVGAGI. The CDR3 is 11 residues long. V lost 10 bases and J lost 6, with 12 bases in between.

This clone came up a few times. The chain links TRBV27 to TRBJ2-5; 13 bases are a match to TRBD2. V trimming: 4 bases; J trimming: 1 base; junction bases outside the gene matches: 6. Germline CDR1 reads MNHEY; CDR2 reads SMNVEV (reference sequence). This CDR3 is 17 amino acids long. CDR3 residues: CASSSLTSGGFQETQYF. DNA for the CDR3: TGTGCCAGCAGTTCGCTGACTAGCGGGGGGTTCCAAGAGACCCAGTACTTC.

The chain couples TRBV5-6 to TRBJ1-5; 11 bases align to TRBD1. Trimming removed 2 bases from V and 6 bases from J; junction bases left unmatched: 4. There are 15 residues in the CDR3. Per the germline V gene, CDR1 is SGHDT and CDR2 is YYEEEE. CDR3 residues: CASSFGTGGFQPQHF. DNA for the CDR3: TGTGCCAGCAGCTTTGGGACAGGGGGTTTTCAGCCCCAGCATTTT.

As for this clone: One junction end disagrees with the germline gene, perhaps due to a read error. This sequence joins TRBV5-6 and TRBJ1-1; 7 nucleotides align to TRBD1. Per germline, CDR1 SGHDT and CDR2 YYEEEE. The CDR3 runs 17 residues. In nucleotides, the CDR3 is TGTGCCAGCAGCTACTCGACAGGGTATGGAACTAACACTGAAGTTTTCTTT. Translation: CASSYSTGYGTNTEVFF. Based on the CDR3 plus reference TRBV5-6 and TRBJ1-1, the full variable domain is DAGVTQSPTHLIKTRGQQVTLRCSPKSGHDTVSWYQQALGQGPQFIFQYYEEEERQRGNFPDRFSGHQFPNYSSELNVNALLLGDSALYLCASSYSTGYGTNTEVFFGQGTRLTVV.